Described below is a single T cell receptor (beta chain) sequence and its context. Its antigen is undetermined. The germline CDR1 and CDR2 sequences are ENHRY and SYGVKD. The CDR3 totals 14 residues. Trimming removed 8 bases from V and 4 bases from J, with 16 bases in between. This record belongs to a study of CD8 T cells in ankylosing spondylitis. As the method for making TCR beta libraries, quantitative 5'-RACE with molecular barcodes was used. In TCRdb, the 5' RACE reads were re-called with MiXCR into one record per CDR3 protein. The repertoire holds 200,000 to 250,000 distinct CDR3 sequences, with around 24% as singletons. Findings and limits, study-wide: Reported data indicate significant enrichment of disease-linked clones within matched ankylosing spondylitis synovial fluid.

What was sequenced was blood, either unsorted or a sorted T cell fraction (not recorded which). The rearrangement links TRBV10-3 to TRBJ2-3; D gene uncertain. This sequence was found in a male donor with ankylosing spondylitis or in good health (not recorded which). In nucleotides, the CDR3 is TGTGCCATCGGGTTGCGTGAAGGTGCAGATACGCAGTATTTT. This encodes CAIGLREGADTQYF.